The source of this TCR beta chain is a study of cytomegalovirus exposure and HLA in healthy donors. The germline CDR1 and CDR2 sequences are MDHEN and SYDVKM. CDR3 length equals 16 residues. Germline trimming cut 5 bases from V and 7 bases from J; bases unmatched to any gene: 12. On this clone: Its antigen is unidentified.

Study findings and constraints: Evidence from a later analysis indicated that most CMV-associated TCR beta chains looked HLA-restricted. In vitro work confirmed that three CMV-associated chains recognize CMV antigens.

PCR used 60 Vbeta primers and 13 Jbeta primers. Measured with immunoSEQ multiplex PCR; TCRdb has only the in-frame clones, and not every one. The sample totals approximately 110,000 clones. Sequencing was carried out using PBMCs. This receptor was taken from a man aged 35-49 years in good health and CMV-seronegative. J is TRBJ2-7 and V is TRBV28; 12 nucleotides agree with TRBD1. The CDR3 spells CASSQETGQGAGEQYF. Written as DNA, the CDR3 is TGTGCCAGCAGTCAAGAAACGGGACAGGGGGCGGGGGAGCAGTACTTC.